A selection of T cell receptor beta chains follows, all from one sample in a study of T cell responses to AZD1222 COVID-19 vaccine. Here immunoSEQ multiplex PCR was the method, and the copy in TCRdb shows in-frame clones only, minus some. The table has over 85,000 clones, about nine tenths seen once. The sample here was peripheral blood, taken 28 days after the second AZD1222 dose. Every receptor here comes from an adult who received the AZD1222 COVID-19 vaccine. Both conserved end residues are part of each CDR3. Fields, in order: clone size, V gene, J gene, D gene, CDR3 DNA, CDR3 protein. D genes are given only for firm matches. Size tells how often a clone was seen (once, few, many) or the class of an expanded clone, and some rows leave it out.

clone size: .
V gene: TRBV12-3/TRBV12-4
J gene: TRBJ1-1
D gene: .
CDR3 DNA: TGTGCCAGCAGCCTGGGGGGTATTGAAGCTTTCTTT
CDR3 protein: CASSLGGIEAFF

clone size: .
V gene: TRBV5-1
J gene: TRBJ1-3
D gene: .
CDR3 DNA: TGCGCCAGCAGCTTGGATGGCAGCTCTGGAAACACCATATATTTT
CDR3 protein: CASSLDGSSGNTIYF

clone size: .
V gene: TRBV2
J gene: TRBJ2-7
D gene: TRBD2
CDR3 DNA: TGTGCCAGCAGTCAGACTAGCGGCGGAACGTACTTC
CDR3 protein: CASSQTSGGTYF

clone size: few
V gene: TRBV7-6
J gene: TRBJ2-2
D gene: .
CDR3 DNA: TGTGCCAGCAGCTTTATGGGCACCGGGGAGCTGTTTTTT
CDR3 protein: CASSFMGTGELFF

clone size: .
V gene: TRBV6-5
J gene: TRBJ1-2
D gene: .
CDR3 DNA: TGTGCCAGCAGTTACAGCCGGGGGCGCCTCTATGGCTACACCTTC
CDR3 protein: CASSYSRGRLYGYTF

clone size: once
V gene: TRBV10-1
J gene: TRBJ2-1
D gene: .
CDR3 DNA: TGCGCCAGCAACATACAGGTCTTCCCGGACAATGAGCAGTTCTTC
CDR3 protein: CASNIQVFPDNEQFF

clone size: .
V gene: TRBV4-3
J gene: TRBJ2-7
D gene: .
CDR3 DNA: TGCGCCAGCAGCCAAGCGGCGACTTCGACATACGAGCAGTACTTC
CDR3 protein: CASSQAATSTYEQYF

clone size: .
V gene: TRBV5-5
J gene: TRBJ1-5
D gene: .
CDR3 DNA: TGTGCCAGCAGCTTGACCCGGGGGCTTAACGGCAATCAGCCCCAGCATTTT
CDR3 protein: CASSLTRGLNGNQPQHF

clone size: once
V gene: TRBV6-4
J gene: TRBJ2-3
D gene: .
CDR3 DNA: TGTGCCAGCAGTGACGGTAGGGGGGGCCACACAGATACGCAGTATTTT
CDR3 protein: CASSDGRGGHTDTQYF

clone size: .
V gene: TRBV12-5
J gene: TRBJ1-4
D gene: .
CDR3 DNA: TGTGCTAGTGGTTTGATTGGGGGGGCCCCGGAAAAACTGTTTTTT
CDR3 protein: CASGLIGGAPEKLFF

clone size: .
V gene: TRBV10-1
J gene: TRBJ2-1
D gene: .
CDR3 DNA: TGCGCCAGCAGTCGGGGGAGCTCCTACAATGAGCAGTTCTTC
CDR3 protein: CASSRGSSYNEQFF

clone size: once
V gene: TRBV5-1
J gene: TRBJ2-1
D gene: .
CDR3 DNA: TGCGCCAGCAGCGCCGGCGGGGAAACCTACAATGAGCAGTTCTTC
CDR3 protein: CASSAGGETYNEQFF

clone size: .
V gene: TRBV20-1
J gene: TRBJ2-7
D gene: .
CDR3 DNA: TGCAGTGCTAGAACGCCTTACGAGCAGTACTTC
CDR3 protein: CSARTPYEQYF

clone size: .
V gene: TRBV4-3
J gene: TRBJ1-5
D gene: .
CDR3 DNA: TGCGCCAGCAGCCCCTCGTCGGGGTTTCAGCCCCAGCATTTT
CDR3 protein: CASSPSSGFQPQHF

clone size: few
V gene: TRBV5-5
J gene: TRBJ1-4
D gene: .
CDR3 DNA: TGTGCCAGCAGCTCGGAGGAGGAAAAACTGTTTTTT
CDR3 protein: CASSSEEEKLFF

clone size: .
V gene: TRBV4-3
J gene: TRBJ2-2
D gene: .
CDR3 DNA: TGCGCCAGCAGCCAAGAAACATACGCGAACACCGGGGAGCTGTTTTTT
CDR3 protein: CASSQETYANTGELFF

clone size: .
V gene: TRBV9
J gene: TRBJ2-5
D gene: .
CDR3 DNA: TGTGCCAGCAGCGTAGCCCCCACTCGACAGGGGACTAAGCAAGAGACCCAGTACTTC
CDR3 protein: CASSVAPTRQGTKQETQYF

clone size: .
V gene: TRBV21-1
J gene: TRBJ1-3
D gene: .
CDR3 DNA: TGTGCCAGCTCCACGAGGGCCTCTGGAAACACCATATATTTT
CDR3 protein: CASSTRASGNTIYF

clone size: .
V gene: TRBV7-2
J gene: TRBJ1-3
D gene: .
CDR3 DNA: TGTGCCAGCAGCCCGTCGATCTCTGGAAACACCATATATTTT
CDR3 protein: CASSPSISGNTIYF

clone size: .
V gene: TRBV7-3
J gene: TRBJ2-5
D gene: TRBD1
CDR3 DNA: TGTGCCAGCAGCCAGGACAGGGGGCAAGAGACCCAGTACTTC
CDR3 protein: CASSQDRGQETQYF

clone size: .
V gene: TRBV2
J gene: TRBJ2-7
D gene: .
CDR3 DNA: TGTGCCAGCAGGGGAATCCGGGACATAGAGCAGTACTTC
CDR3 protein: CASRGIRDIEQYF

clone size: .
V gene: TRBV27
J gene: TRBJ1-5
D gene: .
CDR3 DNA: TGTGCCAGCAGTTTATTTGTGGGGGGTCATCCCCAGCATTTT
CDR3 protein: CASSLFVGGHPQHF

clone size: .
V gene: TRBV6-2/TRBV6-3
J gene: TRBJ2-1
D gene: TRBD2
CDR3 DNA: TGTGCCAGCAGTTCCGATAGCGGGGGGGGCCTTGTGGATGAGCAGTTCTTC
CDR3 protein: CASSSDSGGGLVDEQFF

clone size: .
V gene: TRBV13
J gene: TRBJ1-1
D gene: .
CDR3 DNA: TGTGCCAGCAGCTCGGAGAGGTCGAACACTGAAGCTTTCTTT
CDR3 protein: CASSSERSNTEAFF

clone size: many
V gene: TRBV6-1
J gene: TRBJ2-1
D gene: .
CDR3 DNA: TGTGCCAGCAGTGAAGAACAGGGCTCCTACAATGAGCAGTTCTTC
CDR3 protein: CASSEEQGSYNEQFF

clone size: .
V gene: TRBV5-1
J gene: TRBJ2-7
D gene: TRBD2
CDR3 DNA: TGCGCCAGCAGCCTGCGGGGGGGCTCCTACGAGCAGTACTTC
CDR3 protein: CASSLRGGSYEQYF

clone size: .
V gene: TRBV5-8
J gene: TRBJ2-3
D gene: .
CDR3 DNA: TGTGCCAGCAGCTTGCTGGGGGGAATGGCAGATACGCAGTATTTT
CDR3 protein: CASSLLGGMADTQYF

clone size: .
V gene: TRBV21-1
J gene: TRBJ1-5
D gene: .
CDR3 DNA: TGTGGGACCGAGATGGGGACCGGGCAGCCCCAGCATTTT
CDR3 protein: CGTEMGTGQPQHF

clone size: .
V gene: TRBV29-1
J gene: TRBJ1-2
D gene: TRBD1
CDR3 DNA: TGCAGCGTTGAGACAGGGACTGGCTACACCTTC
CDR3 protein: CSVETGTGYTF

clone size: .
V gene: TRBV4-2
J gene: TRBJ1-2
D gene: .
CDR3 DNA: TGTGCCAGCAGCCAAGCTGGTGGCTATGGGGGAAACTATGGCTACACCTTC
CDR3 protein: CASSQAGGYGGNYGYTF

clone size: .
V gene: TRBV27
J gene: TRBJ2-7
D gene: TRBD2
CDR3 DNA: TGTGCCAGCAGTTCCATCTGGACTAGCGGGGGGGCGAAGTACGAGCAGTACTTC
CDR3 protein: CASSSIWTSGGAKYEQYF

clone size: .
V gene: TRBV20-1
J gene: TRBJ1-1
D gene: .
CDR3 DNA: TGCAGTCCCCTAATTGGCACTGAAGCTTTCTTT
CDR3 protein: CSPLIGTEAFF

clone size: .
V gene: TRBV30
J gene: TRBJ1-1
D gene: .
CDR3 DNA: TGTGCCTGGAGTGTATGGGTCACGGAGCCGGGGGGCACTGAAGCTTTCTTT
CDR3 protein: CAWSVWVTEPGGTEAFF

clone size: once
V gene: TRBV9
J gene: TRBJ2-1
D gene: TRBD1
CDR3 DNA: TGTGCCAGCAGCGCCACAGGGGTATCCTACAATGAGCAGTTCTTC
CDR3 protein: CASSATGVSYNEQFF

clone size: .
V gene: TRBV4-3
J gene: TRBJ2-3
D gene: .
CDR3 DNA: TGCGCCAGCAGCCAAGGTGGGGGGATTTACACAGATACGCAGTATTTT
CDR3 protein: CASSQGGGIYTDTQYF

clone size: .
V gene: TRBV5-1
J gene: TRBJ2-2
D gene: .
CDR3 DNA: TGCGCCAGCAGCTTGGCCTTGACGATCGGGGAGCTGTTTTTT
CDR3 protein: CASSLALTIGELFF

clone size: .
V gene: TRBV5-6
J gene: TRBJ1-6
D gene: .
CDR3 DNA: TGTGCCAGCAGACGAGGGGAATATAATTCACCCCTCCACTTT
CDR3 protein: CASRRGEYNSPLHF

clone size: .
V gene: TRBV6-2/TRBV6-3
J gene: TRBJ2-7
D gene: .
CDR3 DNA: TGTGCCAGCAGTTACTCGAGAGAATACGAGCAGTACTTC
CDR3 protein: CASSYSREYEQYF

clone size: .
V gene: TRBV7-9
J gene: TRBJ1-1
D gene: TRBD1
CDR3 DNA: TGTGCCAGCAGCTCCGTCCACAGGGGTGAAGCTTTCTTT
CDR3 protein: CASSSVHRGEAFF

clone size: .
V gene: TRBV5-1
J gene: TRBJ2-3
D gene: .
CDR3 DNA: TGCGCCAGCAGCTTGGCGTTGGGGGGAAGCACAGATACGCAGTATTTT
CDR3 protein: CASSLALGGSTDTQYF

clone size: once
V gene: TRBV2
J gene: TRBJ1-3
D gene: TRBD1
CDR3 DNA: TGTGCCAGCATGTCTCTCCTAGGACAGGGGCAATCTGGAAACACCATATATTTT
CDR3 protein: CASMSLLGQGQSGNTIYF

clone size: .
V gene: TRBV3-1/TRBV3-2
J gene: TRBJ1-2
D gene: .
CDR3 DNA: TGTGCCAGCAGCCAAGGAATGGGGGGCTACACCTTC
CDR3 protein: CASSQGMGGYTF

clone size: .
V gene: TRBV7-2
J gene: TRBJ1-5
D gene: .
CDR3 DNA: TGTGCCAGCAGCTTAATCCTGACAGGTGCCGTGGGCAATCAGCCCCAGCATTTT
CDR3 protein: CASSLILTGAVGNQPQHF

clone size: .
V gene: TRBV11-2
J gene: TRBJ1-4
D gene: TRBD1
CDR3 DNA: TGTGCCAGCAGTTCACCGGGACAGATAATGAAAAAGGTGTTTTTT
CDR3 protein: CASSSPGQIMKKVFF

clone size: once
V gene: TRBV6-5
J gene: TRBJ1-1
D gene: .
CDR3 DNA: TGTGCCAGCATCCCGGGGGGGCGTACTGAAGCTTTCTTT
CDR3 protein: CASIPGGRTEAFF

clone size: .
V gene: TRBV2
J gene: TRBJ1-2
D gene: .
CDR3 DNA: TGTGCCAGCACTGAGGGTATGAGGGACGGCTACACCTTC
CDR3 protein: CASTEGMRDGYTF

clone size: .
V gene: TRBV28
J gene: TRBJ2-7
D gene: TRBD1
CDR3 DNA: TGTGCCAGCAGTTCCCCGGGACAGGGAGCGGGAGAGCAGTACTTC
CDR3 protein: CASSSPGQGAGEQYF

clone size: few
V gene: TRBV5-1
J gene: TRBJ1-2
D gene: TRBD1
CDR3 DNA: TGCGCCAGCAGCCGGAGCCTAGACAGGGTCGGTGGCTACACCTTC
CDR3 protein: CASSRSLDRVGGYTF

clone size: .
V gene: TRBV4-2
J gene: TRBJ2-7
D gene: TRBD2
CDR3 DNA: TGTGCCAGCAGCCAAGAAGGCCCAGCGGGGGGGCCTCCCTCCTACGAGCAGTACTTC
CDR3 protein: CASSQEGPAGGPPSYEQYF

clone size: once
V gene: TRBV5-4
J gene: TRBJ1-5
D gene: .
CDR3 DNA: TGTGCCAGCAGCTTGGATCCCCTCGGTAATCAGCCCCAGCATTTT
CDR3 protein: CASSLDPLGNQPQHF

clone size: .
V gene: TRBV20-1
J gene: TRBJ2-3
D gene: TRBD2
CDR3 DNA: TGCAGTGCTAGTCGGGCGGGGGGGTTCACAGATACGCAGTATTTT
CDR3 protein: CSASRAGGFTDTQYF

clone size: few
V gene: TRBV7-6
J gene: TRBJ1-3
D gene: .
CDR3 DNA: TGTGCCAGCAGCTTATATGGTCCGAACAGCTTTTACTCTGGAAACACCATATATTTT
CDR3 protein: CASSLYGPNSFYSGNTIYF

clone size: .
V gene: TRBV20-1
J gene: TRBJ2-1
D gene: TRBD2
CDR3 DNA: TGCAGTGCTAGTCCCGGGACTAGCGGGGGCCCCAATGAGCAGTTCTTC
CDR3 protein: CSASPGTSGGPNEQFF